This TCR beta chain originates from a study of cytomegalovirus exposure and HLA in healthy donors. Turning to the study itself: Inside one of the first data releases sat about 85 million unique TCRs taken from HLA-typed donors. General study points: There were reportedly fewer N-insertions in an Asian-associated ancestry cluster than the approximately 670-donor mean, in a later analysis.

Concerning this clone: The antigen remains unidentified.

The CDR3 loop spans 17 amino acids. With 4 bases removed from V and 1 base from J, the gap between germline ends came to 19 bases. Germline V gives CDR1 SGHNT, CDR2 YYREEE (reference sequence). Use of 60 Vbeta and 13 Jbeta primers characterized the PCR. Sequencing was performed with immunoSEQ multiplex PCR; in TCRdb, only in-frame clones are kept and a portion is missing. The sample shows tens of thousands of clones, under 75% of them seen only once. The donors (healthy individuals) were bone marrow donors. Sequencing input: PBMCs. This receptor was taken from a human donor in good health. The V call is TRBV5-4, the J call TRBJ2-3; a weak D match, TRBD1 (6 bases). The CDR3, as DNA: TGTGCCAGCAGCACAGGACTGACAGGACCTGGCACAGATACGCAGTATTTT. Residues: CASSTGLTGPGTDTQYF. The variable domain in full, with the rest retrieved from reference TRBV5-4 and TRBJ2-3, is ETGVTQSPTHLIKTRGQQVTLRCSSQSGHNTVSWYQQALGQGPQFIFQYYREEENGRGNFPPRFSGLQFPNYSSELNVNALELDDSALYLCASSTGLTGPGTDTQYFGPGTRLTVL.